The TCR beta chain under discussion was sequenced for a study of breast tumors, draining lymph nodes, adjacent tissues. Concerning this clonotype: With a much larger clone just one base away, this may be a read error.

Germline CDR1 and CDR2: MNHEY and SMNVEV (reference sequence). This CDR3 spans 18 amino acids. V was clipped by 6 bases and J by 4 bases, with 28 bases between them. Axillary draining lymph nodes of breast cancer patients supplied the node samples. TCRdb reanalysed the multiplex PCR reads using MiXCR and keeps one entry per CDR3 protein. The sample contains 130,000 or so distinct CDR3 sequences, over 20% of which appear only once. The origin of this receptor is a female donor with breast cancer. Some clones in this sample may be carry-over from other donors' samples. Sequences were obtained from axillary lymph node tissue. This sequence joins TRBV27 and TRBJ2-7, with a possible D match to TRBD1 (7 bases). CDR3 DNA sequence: TGTGCCAGCAGCCATCTCCAAACAGGGGCAGGGGGGATTTACGAGCAGTACTTC. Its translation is CASSHLQTGAGGIYEQYF.